This T cell receptor (beta chain) came from a study of blood T cell repertoires in COVID-19. This clone came up once. Everyone who took part was roughly 18 to 89 years old, and they came from about two dozen US areas. This CDR3 is built from 14 residues. CDR1 and CDR2 (germline): LNHDA, SQIVND (reference sequence). Trimming took 7 bases from V and 11 from J, leaving 20 bases between them. Libraries were prepared by immunoSEQ multiplex PCR; TCRdb keeps only in-frame clonotypes and omits some of them. Of 260,000 or so clones listed, 87% are singletons. Sequenced: PBMCs or T cells enriched from blood (not recorded which). This receptor was obtained from a young woman with acute COVID-19. The rearrangement links TRBV19 to TRBJ1-4, with D maybe TRBD1 (6 bases). The CDR3 DNA reads as TGTGCCAGTACCCGGACAGATCGGTCGGAGAAACTGTTTTTT. This translates into CASTRTDRSEKLFF.